Below, 20 T cell receptor beta chains from the same sample are listed, as sequenced in a study of OX40 agonist ivuxolimab in advanced cancers. Sequenced by immunoSEQ multiplex PCR; TCRdb stores in-frame clones only, minus some. The sample yields some 70,000 clones, 90% to 95% seen once. This specimen was CD4+ or CD8+ T cells sorted from blood, taken in a trial of the OX40 agonist ivuxolimab. The receptors here all came from an adult with an advanced solid tumor such as melanoma, head and neck, liver or kidney cancer.

This clone showed up just once. This sequence joins TRBV7-2 and TRBJ1-2; 7 nucleotides align to TRBD1. This CDR3 spans 14 amino acids. The V and J ends lost 5 bases and 6 bases, in that order; junction bases with no gene match: 9. Germline CDR1 and CDR2: SGHTA and FQGNSA. The CDR3 reads CASSARQGLDGYTF. DNA of the CDR3: TGTGCCAGCAGCGCACGACAGGGTCTAGATGGCTACACCTTC.

The gene calls are TRBV2 and TRBJ2-3, with D tentatively TRBD1 (5 bases). Germline V gene data show CDR1 as SNHLY and CDR2 as FYNNEI. This CDR3 spans 12 amino acids. Between the trimmed V and J ends, which lost 8 bases and 5 bases, there was a span of 11 bases. The CDR3 reads CASSGNGDTQYF. CDR3 sequence (DNA): TGTGCCAGCTCAGGGAATGGAGATACGCAGTATTTT.

The chain carries TRBV4-2 and TRBJ2-1; possible D gene TRBD2, 5 bases. Trimming stripped 3 bases from V and 6 bases from J, with 12 bases between. CDR1 and CDR2 from the germline V gene are LGHNA and YNFKEQ. The CDR3 consists of 14 residues. In DNA, the CDR3 is TGTGCCAGCAGCCATGGACTCCCCATCAATGAGCAGTTCTTC. As protein: CASSHGLPINEQFF.

The chain links TRBV2 to TRBJ2-1; 7 nucleotides match TRBD2. The CDR3 runs to 17 residues. The V gene end was trimmed by 7 bases and the J gene end by 7 bases; junction bases not matched to a gene: 19. Germline-derived CDR1 and CDR2 are SNHLY and FYNNEI. The CDR3 here is CASTGANSGSVRNEQFF. The DNA for the CDR3 is TGTGCCAGCACCGGAGCGAATAGCGGGTCGGTGCGGAATGAGCAGTTCTTC.

This clone was seen just once. A read error may account for a junction end that differs from germline. The V call is TRBV5-1, the J call TRBJ2-7; D is undetermined. This CDR3 spans 13 amino acids. CDR1 is SGHRS and CDR2 is YFSETQ in the germline V gene. DNA for the CDR3: TGTGCCAGCAGCTTGGCCCCCCCTTACGAGCAGTACTTC. Its translation: CASSLAPPYEQYF.

The rearrangement uses TRBV11-3 and TRBJ2-2; 7 nucleotides line up with TRBD2. CDR3 length equals 12 residues. From germline, CDR1 is SGHNT and CDR2 YENEEA. With V trimmed by 1 base and J by 13 bases, 3 bases remained unmatched. In nucleotides, the CDR3 is TGTGCCAGCAGCTTAGGTACTAGCGTGCTGTTTTTT. Protein sequence: CASSLGTSVLFF.

This sequence joins TRBV5-6 and TRBJ1-2; D perhaps matches TRBD1 (5 bases). V was trimmed by 4 bases and J by 5 bases, leaving 18 bases between them. In germline, CDR1 is SGHDT, CDR2 YYEEEE. The CDR3 totals 15 residues. The CDR3 is CASSLGDGAIYGYTF. DNA of the CDR3: TGTGCCAGCAGCCTTGGGGACGGAGCAATTTATGGCTACACCTTC.

The V and J genes are TRBV19 and TRBJ1-5; D perhaps matches TRBD1 (5 bases). Per the germline V gene, CDR1 is LNHDA and CDR2 is SQIVND (reference sequence). The CDR3 has 13 residues. Trimming left V 1 base short and J 6 bases short, with 7 bases between. The CDR3 DNA follows: TGTGCCAGTAGTATAGGAGGGGCTCAGCCCCAGCATTTT. Encoded protein: CASSIGGAQPQHF.

The chain joins TRBV4-3 to TRBJ2-5, with D unresolved. The DNA end favors TRBJ2-7, so the J call may be wrong. Germline loops: CDR1 LGHNA, CDR2 YSLEER. This CDR3 contains 12 residues. CDR3 sequence reads: CASSQRGDEQYF. The CDR3 DNA reads as TGCGCCAGCAGCCAACGCGGCGACGAGCAGTACTTC.

The gene calls are TRBV28 and TRBJ2-1, with D possibly TRBD1 on 5 matching bases. Per germline, CDR1 MDHEN and CDR2 SYDVKM. V shed 9 bases and J shed 4 bases, with 16 bases lying between them. This CDR3 is 14 amino acids long. This CDR3 is CASLSQGFYNEQFF. In DNA form, the CDR3 reads TGTGCCAGTCTGTCCCAGGGCTTTTACAATGAGCAGTTCTTC.

The CDR3 loop is CASRPDFSSYEQYF. The DNA for the CDR3 is TGTGCCAGTCGGCCGGACTTTTCCTCCTACGAGCAGTACTTC. The rearrangement uses TRBV28 and TRBJ2-7, with D possibly TRBD2 on 5 matching bases. Germline-derived CDR1 and CDR2 are MDHEN and SYDVKM. Trimming left V 9 bases short and J 0 bases short, with 15 bases between. The CDR3 totals 14 residues.

This chain links TRBV6-1 with TRBJ1-4; 8 bases fit TRBD1. V was pared by 1 base and J by 7 bases, with 17 bases of the junction left unmatched. Germline V CDR1 and CDR2: MNHNS, SASEGT. CDR3 length equals 19 residues. CDR3: CASSEVSRGQGTVVEKLFF. CDR3 nucleotides: TGTGCCAGCAGTGAAGTCTCTAGAGGACAGGGCACCGTTGTTGAAAAACTGTTTTTT.

Here the CDR3 DNA reads TGTGCCAGCAGCGCACAGGGCGGGAACACTGAAGCTTTCTTT. Its protein is CASSAQGGNTEAFF. The V gene is TRBV9, the J gene TRBJ1-1; D might be TRBD1 (6 bases). The CDR3 has 14 residues. Germline V gene sequence: CDR1 SGDLS, CDR2 YYNGEE. The germline V and J ends were trimmed by 3 bases and 1 base, with 10 bases remaining between them.

The chain has TRBV6-4 and TRBJ1-1; 9 bases fit TRBD1. From germline, CDR1 is MRHNA and CDR2 SNTAGT. V was pared by 2 bases and J by 5 bases, with 6 bases of the junction left unmatched. The CDR3 length is 15 residues. This CDR3 reads CASSDRHRGQTEAFF. In DNA, the CDR3 is TGTGCCAGCAGTGACCGACACAGGGGGCAAACTGAAGCTTTCTTT.

V and J are TRBV28 and TRBJ2-5, with TRBD2 identical over 12 bases. CDR3 length equals 20 residues. V shed 3 bases, J shed 0 bases, and the junction held 14 bases outside the gene matches. Per germline, CDR1 MDHEN and CDR2 SYDVKM. CDR3: CASSFPLRLAGAGHQETQYF. The CDR3, as DNA: TGTGCCAGCAGTTTCCCTCTTAGACTAGCGGGAGCGGGGCACCAAGAGACCCAGTACTTC.

The CDR3, as DNA: TGTGCCAGCAGCCCCCCTCGATCCCCGTCGACAGGGCCCCACTACTTC. Translation gives CASSPPRSPSTGPHYF. The chain links TRBV7-9 to TRBJ2-7; TRBD1 agrees at 7 bases. V trimming: 5 bases; J trimming: 13 bases; junction bases outside the gene matches: 23. This CDR3 has 16 amino acids. CDR1 and CDR2 from the germline V gene are SEHNR and FQNEAQ (reference sequence).

DNA of the CDR3: TGTGCCAGCAGTTCACAGCGGCCTAGCACAGATACGCAGTATTTT. This gives the protein CASSSQRPSTDTQYF. This chain joins TRBV6-1 and TRBJ2-3; tentative D call: TRBD2 (5 bases). This CDR3 region has 15 residues. Germline CDR1 is MNHNS and CDR2 is SASEGT. Trimming cost V 5 bases and J 0 bases, with 12 bases left between them.

CDR3 sequence reads: CASSVGFPLEQYF. The CDR3 DNA is TGTGCCAGCAGCGTAGGATTTCCCTTGGAGCAGTACTTC. This chain uses TRBV9 with TRBJ2-7, with no clear D. The CDR3 is made up of 13 amino acids. The germline CDR1 and CDR2 sequences are SGDLS and YYNGEE. Trimming stripped 0 bases from V and 7 bases from J, with 11 bases between.

The CDR3 DNA follows: TGTGCCAGCAGCCTCGGGACAGCCAAAGAGACCCAGTACTTC. Amino acid sequence: CASSLGTAKETQYF. This sequence joins TRBV7-6 and TRBJ2-5, with TRBD1 matching 7 bases. The V gene's germline CDR1 is SGHVS and CDR2 FNYEAQ. The V segment lost 5 bases and the J segment 3 bases; nucleotides outside the gene matches: 6. The CDR3 totals 14 residues. Complete variable domain (other parts from reference TRBV7-6 and TRBJ2-5): GAGVSQSPRYKVTKRGQDVALRCDPISGHVSLYWYRQALGQGPEFLTYFNYEAQQDKSGLPNDRFSAERPEGSISTLTIQRTEQRDSAMYRCASSLGTAKETQYFGPGTRLLVL.

This chain joins TRBV28 and TRBJ1-5; the D gene is possibly TRBD1 (5 bases). V was clipped by 3 bases and J by 4 bases, with 7 bases between them. Germline V gene lookup returns CDR1 MDHEN and CDR2 SYDVKM. The CDR3 consists of 13 residues. CDR3 DNA: TGTGCCAGCAGTTTCGACAGTAATCAGCCCCAGCATTTT. It yields the protein CASSFDSNQPQHF.